A selection of T cell receptor beta chains follows, all from one sample in a study of blood T cell repertoires in COVID-19. Assay: immunoSEQ multiplex PCR; the TCRdb copy retains only in-frame clones and omits some. The table records some 200,000 clones, 65% to 85% of them present only once. The sample taken for sequencing was peripheral blood. These receptors all come from a woman in her thirties with COVID-19, enrolled during active disease. Each CDR3 is given with its conserved first and last residue. The D gene is left open where the match is weak. Clone size is not always given. Where it is, it says once, few, many or a class for expanded clones.

>.|14|.|TRBV7-9|TRBJ2-3
CASTPVAGADTQYF
TGTGCCAGCACCCCCGTGGCAGGGGCTGATACGCAGTATTTT
>.|13|.|TRBV12-5|TRBJ1-5
CASGLTDNQPQHF
TGTGCTAGTGGTTTGACAGATAATCAGCCCCAGCATTTT
>few|15|TRBD2|TRBV7-7|TRBJ2-3
CASSSTSGATDTQYF
TGTGCCAGCAGCTCGACTAGCGGTGCCACAGATACGCAGTATTTT
>few|16|TRBD1|TRBV5-4|TRBJ1-3
CASSQRQGSSGNTIYF
TGTGCCAGCAGCCAAAGACAGGGAAGCTCTGGAAACACCATATATTTT
>.|17|TRBD1|TRBV7-9|TRBJ2-2
CASTSPGQTSNTGELFF
TGTGCCAGCACCTCCCCGGGACAGACCTCGAACACCGGGGAGCTGTTTTTT
>.|15|TRBD1|TRBV5-5|TRBJ2-6
CASSPTGSGANVLTF
TGTGCCAGCAGCCCGACAGGGTCTGGGGCCAACGTCCTGACTTTC
>.|15|.|TRBV7-2|TRBJ1-4
CASSKTASKNEKLFF
TGTGCCAGCAGCAAGACAGCCTCGAAAAATGAAAAACTGTTTTTT
>.|16|TRBD1|TRBV7-9|TRBJ1-4
CASSLAMGGQNEKLFF
TGTGCCAGCAGCTTAGCGATGGGGGGACAGAATGAAAAACTGTTTTTT
>.|15|.|TRBV9|TRBJ2-5
CASSVIQGGVETQYF
TGTGCCAGCAGCGTAATTCAGGGTGGGGTTGAGACCCAGTACTTC
>.|15|TRBD2|TRBV9|TRBJ2-7
CASSPLGLNSYEQYF
TGTGCCAGCAGCCCTTTGGGACTAAACTCCTACGAGCAGTACTTC
>once|17|TRBD2|TRBV27|TRBJ2-7
CASSFSPPPAGGYEQYF
TGTGCCAGCAGTTTTTCCCCGCCTCCGGCGGGGGGCTACGAGCAGTACTTC
>many|15|.|TRBV19|TRBJ1-4
CASSGTGLPNEKLFF
TGTGCCAGTAGTGGTACAGGGCTGCCTAATGAAAAACTGTTTTTT
>.|12|TRBD1|TRBV30|TRBJ1-1
CAWTQGATEAFF
TGTGCCTGGACACAGGGGGCCACTGAAGCTTTCTTT
>.|15|TRBD1|TRBV28|TRBJ1-1
CASSFGDRENTEAFF
TGTGCCAGCAGTTTTGGTGACAGGGAGAACACTGAAGCTTTCTTT
>.|15|TRBD1|TRBV7-3|TRBJ2-2
CASSLQGANTGELFF
TGTGCCAGCAGCTTACAGGGGGCGAACACCGGGGAGCTGTTTTTT
>.|23|.|TRBV27|TRBJ2-1
CASSLSNWVSGQKGALGFNEQFF
TGTGCCAGCAGTTTATCGAATTGGGTGAGCGGGCAGAAGGGGGCCCTAGGTTTTAATGAGCAGTTCTTC
>.|14|.|TRBV5-4|TRBJ2-3
CASSSSTRIDTQYF
TGTGCCAGCAGCTCAAGTACGAGGATAGATACGCAGTATTTT
>.|17|.|TRBV15|TRBJ2-3
CATSRGLGGGSTDTQYF
TGTGCCACCAGCAGAGGTCTGGGAGGGGGTAGCACAGATACGCAGTATTTT
>once|16|TRBD1|TRBV27|TRBJ2-1
CASRDLGRGHTNEQFF
TGTGCCAGCAGGGACTTGGGAAGGGGGCATACCAATGAGCAGTTCTTC
>few|14|.|TRBV3-1/TRBV3-2|TRBJ2-1
CASSQVAGYNEQFF
TGTGCCAGCAGCCAAGTCGCAGGCTACAATGAGCAGTTCTTC
>.|17|TRBD1|TRBV7-3|TRBJ2-5
CASSLGFRTGAGETQYF
TGTGCCAGCAGCTTAGGCTTTAGGACAGGGGCTGGGGAGACCCAGTACTTC
>.|17|TRBD2|TRBV7-8|TRBJ2-3
CASSLRASGGFTDTQYF
TGTGCCAGCAGCTTAAGGGCCAGCGGGGGTTTCACAGATACGCAGTATTTT
>.|13|.|TRBV2|TRBJ1-5
CASTGNLNQPQHF
TGTGCCAGTACAGGGAATCTCAATCAGCCCCAGCATTTT
>.|13|.|TRBV4-3|TRBJ2-7
CASSHEVHYEQYF
TGCGCCAGCAGCCATGAAGTACACTACGAGCAGTACTTC
>.|14|.|TRBV11-2|TRBJ1-1
CASSQLDKPDEAFF
TGTGCCAGCAGCCAGTTGGACAAGCCTGATGAAGCTTTCTTT
>few|13|TRBD1|TRBV5-6|TRBJ1-2
CASSLGQIYGYTF
TGTGCCAGCAGCCTGGGACAGATCTATGGCTACACCTTC
>few|14|TRBD1|TRBV9|TRBJ1-1
CASSTRGLSTEAFF
TGTGCCAGCAGCACCAGGGGGCTCTCCACTGAAGCTTTCTTT
>.|15|.|TRBV7-2|TRBJ1-2
CASSLDGAGVQGYTF
TGTGCCAGCAGCTTAGACGGGGCAGGGGTACAGGGCTACACCTTC
>once|17|.|TRBV6-6|TRBJ1-3
CASSHAGATNSGNTIYF
TGTGCCAGCAGTCACGCAGGGGCCACTAACTCTGGAAACACCATATATTTT
>.|18|TRBD2|TRBV19|TRBJ2-6
CASTSWGRDLSGANVLTF
TGTGCCAGTACCTCATGGGGGAGGGATCTCTCTGGGGCCAACGTCCTGACTTTC
>.|13|.|TRBV18|TRBJ1-5
CASSPQGDQPQHF
TGTGCCAGCTCACCCCAGGGTGACCAGCCCCAGCATTTT
>.|13|.|TRBV2|TRBJ2-7
CASGVQGIDEQYF
TGTGCCAGCGGGGTTCAGGGTATCGACGAGCAGTACTTC
>.|13|.|TRBV25-1|TRBJ1-2
CASLGGASYGYTF
TGTGCCAGCCTGGGGGGGGCCAGCTATGGCTACACCTTC
>.|14|.|TRBV7-2|TRBJ1-1
CASNPLGGNTEAFF
TGTGCCAGCAACCCCCTCGGGGGGAACACTGAAGCTTTCTTT
>.|15|.|TRBV7-3|TRBJ2-7
CASSLDSRSSYEQYF
TGTGCCAGCAGCTTAGACTCAAGGAGCTCCTACGAGCAGTACTTC
>.|13|.|TRBV9|TRBJ2-5
CASSVDARETQYF
TGTGCCAGCAGCGTAGATGCTAGGGAGACCCAGTACTTC
>.|12|.|TRBV12-5|TRBJ1-1
CASLVPGLGAFF
TGTGCTAGCCTTGTTCCGGGACTGGGAGCTTTCTTT
>.|19|TRBD2|TRBV2|TRBJ2-7
CASPKGGTVLAGAEDEQYF
TGTGCCAGCCCCAAGGGAGGTACGGTCCTAGCGGGAGCAGAGGACGAGCAGTACTTC
>.|13|.|TRBV5-5|TRBJ1-5
CASSSGGHQPQHF
TGTGCCAGCAGCTCTGGCGGCCACCAGCCCCAGCATTTT
>.|15|.|TRBV5-1|TRBJ1-3
CASSLEGAAGNTIYF
TGCGCCAGCAGCTTGGAAGGGGCAGCTGGAAACACCATATATTTT
>.|15|.|TRBV19|TRBJ1-2
CASSIWAARESGYTF
TGTGCCAGTAGTATTTGGGCAGCAAGGGAGAGCGGCTACACCTTC
>.|17|.|TRBV14|TRBJ2-7
CASSQGKGGGHSYEQYF
TGTGCCAGCAGCCAGGGGAAAGGGGGAGGGCACTCCTACGAGCAGTACTTC